This TCR beta chain was identified in a study of CD8+ T cells in alopecia areata. Trimming shortened V by 0 bases and J by 5 bases, and 10 bases separated the two germline ends. The germline gives CDR1 LNHNV, CDR2 YYDKDF (reference sequence). This CDR3 contains 14 residues. RNA was isolated and reverse transcribed to cDNA, the sequencing template. Assay: immunoSEQ multiplex PCR; the TCRdb copy retains only in-frame clones and omits some. The sample gives 190,000 or so clones, around 58% of which show up once; roughly 12% is in the top ten. The treatment denotes: oral pan-JAK inhibitor, 5-10 mg twice daily.

This sequence joins TRBV15 and TRBJ1-2; maybe TRBD1 (5 bases). This receptor was identified in a human donor with alopecia areata. Sequencing used CD8+ T cells sorted from blood, obtained at week 24, from a patient treated with tofacitinib. The CDR3 here is CATSRDRARYGYTF. CDR3 nucleotide sequence: TGTGCCACCAGCAGAGACAGGGCTAGGTATGGCTACACCTTC. The full variable domain, in which reference TRBV15 and TRBJ1-2 provide the parts outside the CDR3, is DAMVIQNPRYQVTQFGKPVTLSCSQTLNHNVMYWYQQKSSQAPKLLFHYYDKDFNNEADTPDNFQSRRPNTSFCFLDIRSPGLGDTAMYLCATSRDRARYGYTFGSGTRLTVV.